The present entry profiles one T cell receptor beta chain with its context. Profiled with immunoSEQ multiplex PCR; TCRdb holds only in-frame clones, not every one. The sample consists of 170,000 or so clones, approximately 95% of them appearing once. This sample is drawn from a study of T cell responses to AZD1222 COVID-19 vaccine. This CDR3 is 17 amino acids long. Germline assignment: CDR1 LGHNA and CDR2 YSLEER. Trimming removed 0 bases at V and 0 bases at J, with 15 bases between. This specimen was peripheral blood, taken 28 days after the second dose of the MenACWY control vaccine. This chain links TRBV4-3 with TRBJ2-7; possible D gene TRBD1, 5 bases. This TCR came from an adult who received the MenACWY meningococcal vaccine as a control. The CDR3 coding sequence is TGCGCCAGCAGCCAAGATCGCCAGGGCCGAAGCTCCTACGAGCAGTACTTC. This codes for CASSQDRQGRSSYEQYF.